The next 18 T cell receptor beta chains were all read from a single sample in a study of CD8+CD57+ T cells in acquired aplastic anemia. The study profiled TCR beta VDJ and CDR3 using genomic DNA as template. TCRdb ran MiXCR on the reads and lists one entry per CDR3 protein. The table records 350,000 to 450,000 distinct CDR3 sequences, roughly 68% of them present only once. What was sequenced was sorted CD4+, CD8+, or CD8+CD57+ T cells (not recorded which) from PBMCs. The receptors shown here come from a human donor in good health, serving as a control.

With regard to this clonotype: Relative to the germline gene, one junction end is altered; a read error may explain this. The rearrangement uses TRBV5-5 and TRBJ1-1; no clear D. The germline V gene has CDR1 SGHKS and CDR2 YYEKEE (reference sequence). This CDR3 is built from 12 residues. The CDR3 sequence is CASSVLGREDFF. The CDR3 region has the DNA TGTGCCAGCAGCGTCCTCGGTCGGGAAGATTTCTTT. Variable domain in full (rest from reference TRBV5-5 and TRBJ1-1): DAGVTQSPTHLIKTRGQQVTLRCSPISGHKSVSWYQQVLGQGPQFIFQYYEKEERGRGNFPDRFSARQFPNYSSELNVNALLLGDSALYLCASSVLGREDFFGQGTRLTVV.

The genes are TRBV20-1 and TRBJ1-1; possibly TRBD1 for D (5 bases). V lost 6 bases, J lost 4 bases, and 15 bases lay in between. Per germline, CDR1 DFQATT and CDR2 SNEGSKA (reference sequence). This CDR3 spans 13 amino acids. The CDR3 protein is CSARSAGSTEAFF. The CDR3 DNA follows: TGCAGTGCCAGAAGCGCAGGGAGCACTGAAGCTTTCTTT.

On this clonotype itself: This is likely a read error, given that the CDR3 carries no conserved phenylalanine or tryptophan at its end. The DNA is omitted, as the CDR3 cannot be located on it reliably, and the CDR3 follows TCRdb's listing. The chain uses TRBV7-9 and TRBJ1-6. Per germline, CDR1 SEHNR and CDR2 FQNEAQ (reference sequence). From its first to its last residue, the CDR3 has 12 amino acids. This chain's CDR3 is CASSFNNSPLQL.

This clonotype was picked up one time. The chain uses TRBV29-1 and TRBJ2-2, with D possibly called TRBD1 or TRBD2 (5 bases each). Trimming took off 7 bases at V and 6 bases at J, with 18 bases between the two ends. Per germline, CDR1 SQVTM and CDR2 ANQGSEA. The length of the CDR3 is 14 residues. In nucleotides, the CDR3 is TGCAGCGCCGGAGAGGGAACAGGATCCGGGGAGCTGTTTTTT. Protein sequence: CSAGEGTGSGELFF.

Of note for this clonotype: Germline and junction disagree at one end, which may indicate a read error. The V and J genes are TRBV10-1 and TRBJ2-3, with TRBD2 identical over 8 bases. The CDR3 is made up of 16 amino acids. Per germline, CDR1 WNHNN and CDR2 SYGVQD (reference sequence). The CDR3 coding sequence is TGCGCCAGCAGTTATTTCGGGGGGGGGGCCACGGATATGCAGTATTTT. It is translated as CASSYFGGGATDMQYF.

This clonotype was seen many times. The V and J genes are TRBV7-2 and TRBJ2-7; no firm D call. CDR1 is SGHTA and CDR2 is FQGNSA in the germline V gene. V was clipped by 5 bases and J by 0 bases, with 5 bases between them. The CDR3 contains 12 residues. CDR3 DNA: TGTGCCAGCAGCCTTAGCTCCTACGAGCAGTACTTC. Translated, it gives CASSLSSYEQYF.

This sequence joins TRBV6-1 and TRBJ1-2; D unresolved. The CDR3 consists of 12 residues. The germline CDR1 and CDR2 sequences are MNHNS and SASEGT. The V gene lost 5 bases and the J gene lost 13 bases, with 17 bases spanning the gap. As DNA, the CDR3 is TGTGCCAGCAGTTACTCGAAAGATGAGAGCACCTTC. Translating it yields CASSYSKDESTF.

Notes on this clonotype: It is unclear where the CDR3 begins or ends on the DNA, so no DNA is shown, and the CDR3 is as TCRdb lists it. V and J are TRBV9 and TRBJ2-7; TRBD1, the table's D call, lacks a check against the DNA. Including both end residues, the CDR3 is 15 amino acids long. Germline assignment: CDR1 SGDLS and CDR2 YYNGEE. The CDR3 spells CASSPTGGGYTFEYF.

In regard to this clonotype: Given the absence of the conserved phenylalanine or tryptophan at the CDR3 end, a read error is likely. No DNA is shown, since the ends of the CDR3 on it are uncertain; the CDR3 is the one TCRdb lists. The rearrangement joins TRBV2 to TRBJ1-5. Germline lookup yields CDR1 SNHLY and CDR2 FYNNEI. Both ends counted, the CDR3 spans 13 residues. The CDR3 region is CASSASYGYTFDS.

The chain links TRBV20-1 to TRBJ1-2, with D tentatively TRBD1 (5 bases). Trimming removed 5 bases at V and 7 bases at J, with 20 bases between. There are 14 residues in the CDR3. Germline V gene sequence: CDR1 DFQATT, CDR2 SNEGSKA (reference sequence). CDR3 nucleotide sequence: TGCAGTGCTGACCCGGACCATGAGCAGGGTGGCTACACCTTC. Amino acids: CSADPDHEQGGYTF.

About this clonotype: A read error is likely, as this CDR3 ends without the conserved phenylalanine or tryptophan. The DNA is omitted, as the CDR3 cannot be located on it reliably, and the CDR3 follows TCRdb's listing. The chain recombines TRBV7-2 with TRBJ1-2; the table calls TRBD1, which could not be checked here. Germline V CDR1 and CDR2: SGHTA, FQGNSA. The CDR3 extends over 12 residues, inclusive of both ends. CDR3 amino acids: CASSFSFPGRTY.

V and J are TRBV5-1 and TRBJ2-1; D may correspond to TRBD1 or TRBD2 (5 bases each). Per germline, CDR1 SGHRS and CDR2 YFSETQ. There are 14 residues in the CDR3. Trimming shortened V by 0 bases and J by 9 bases, and 13 bases separated the two germline ends. This CDR3 reads CASSLAEGLAEQFF. The CDR3 DNA sequence: TGCGCCAGCAGCTTGGCTGAGGGGCTAGCTGAGCAGTTCTTC.

The chain employs TRBV5-1 and TRBJ2-5; 9 nucleotides match TRBD1. V shed 4 bases, J shed 3 bases, and the junction held 10 bases outside the gene matches. The CDR3 loop spans 16 amino acids. Germline V lookup: CDR1 SGHRS, CDR2 YFSETQ. The CDR3 DNA sequence: TGCGCCAGCAGCCCCACGACAGGGGGAGCAGAAGAGACCCAGTACTTC. Protein product: CASSPTTGGAEETQYF.

This clonotype appeared many times. The chain employs TRBV5-1 and TRBJ2-5; D is unresolved. The CDR3 is 14 amino acids. The germline V gene encodes CDR1 SGHRS and CDR2 YFSETQ. The V and J ends lost 3 bases and 1 base respectively, with 10 bases between them. The CDR3 nucleotides read TGCGCCAGCAGCTCATTCAGAAGCCAAGAGACCCAGTACTTC. Translating gives CASSSFRSQETQYF.

The chain combines TRBV12-3 or TRBV12-4 with TRBJ1-2; D might be TRBD1 (5 bases). CDR3 length: 13 amino acids. The germline V and J ends were trimmed by 7 bases and 5 bases, with 14 bases remaining between them. Here the CDR3 reads CASKIDEGYGYTF. The CDR3 region has the DNA TGTGCCAGCAAGATCGACGAGGGGTATGGCTACACCTTC.

This clonotype was recorded at least ten times. This rearrangement joins TRBV20-1 to TRBJ1-4, with 7 bases lining up with TRBD1. The CDR3 contains 11 residues. Trimming took 3 bases from V and 15 from J; bases not matched to a gene: 7. Germline V CDR1 and CDR2: DFQATT, SNEGSKA (reference sequence). CDR3 in amino acids: CSAREDRAVFF. The CDR3 DNA follows: TGCAGTGCTAGGGAAGACAGGGCGGTGTTTTTT.

The chain has TRBV7-9 and TRBJ2-3; D perhaps matches TRBD2 (6 bases). Deletions cut 1 base from V and 6 bases from J, with 11 bases between. Germline values: CDR1 SEHNR, CDR2 FQNEAQ (reference sequence). The CDR3 is made up of 14 amino acids. This chain's CDR3 is CASSLGRGGDTQYF. For the CDR3, the DNA is TGTGCCAGCAGCTTAGGGCGGGGTGGCGATACGCAGTATTTT.

In this sample, this clonotype turned up a few times. The chain carries TRBV2 and TRBJ1-4; 9 bases are shared with TRBD1. CDR1 and CDR2 (germline): SNHLY, FYNNEI. This CDR3 is built from 14 residues. V dropped 5 bases and J dropped 7; count of bases not matched to a gene: 5. The CDR3: CASSSVDRGEKLFF. The CDR3 DNA follows: TGTGCCAGCAGTTCAGTGGACAGGGGTGAAAAACTGTTTTTT.